This TCR beta chain originates from a study of CXCR3-negative and CXCR3-positive naive CD8 T cells. This CDR3 is 17 amino acids long. 5' RACE that incorporated UMI labels was used to prepare the TRB cDNA libraries. TCRdb reprocessed the 5' RACE reads, keeping one entry per CDR3 protein, no DNA. The ten top clones account for about 14%, within a sample of 35,000 to 40,000 distinct CDR3 sequences. The origin of this receptor is a human donor in good health. Some clones in this sample may be carry-over from other donors' samples. The sample was memory CD8+ T cells from blood. The chain employs TRBV12-3 or TRBV12-4 and TRBJ1-2; no DNA is available, so the TRBD1 call from TCRdb remains unchecked. The CDR3: CASSLALDRGENYGYTF.